Each of the 27 T cell receptor beta chains below was sequenced from the same sample in a study of shared clonotypes between healthy human individuals. Profiled with immunoSEQ multiplex PCR; TCRdb holds only in-frame clones, not every one. This table has fewer than 2.5 million clones, 80% to 95% appearing once. Source material: naive CD4+ T cells from PBMCs. Subset indicated: CD45RA+ positively selected. Receptors were obtained from a man between 18 and 29 years old in good health. Some clones in this sample may be carry-over from other donors' samples.

The chain joins TRBV2 to TRBJ1-4, with D perhaps TRBD1 (5 bases). The ends were cut back, 5 bases at V and 5 bases at J, with 15 bases in the middle. From germline, CDR1 is SNHLY and CDR2 FYNNEI. The length of the CDR3 is 15 residues. The CDR3 spells CASSTGGGENEKLFF. CDR3 nucleotides: TGTGCCAGCAGTACCGGGGGGGGAGAGAATGAAAAACTGTTTTTT.

The genes are TRBV6-6 and TRBJ1-4; D is ambiguous. Germline CDR1 MNHNY, CDR2 SVGAGI (reference sequence). Trimming cost V 8 bases and J 4 bases, with 14 bases left between them. This CDR3 contains 14 residues. CDR3 DNA sequence: TGTGCCAGCTTTCGGGCCGCCGATAATGAAAAACTGTTTTTT. Translation gives CASFRAADNEKLFF.

This chain uses TRBV28 with TRBJ1-2, with 8 bases identical to TRBD1. Germline V lookup: CDR1 MDHEN, CDR2 SYDVKM. The CDR3 is 12 amino acids. The ends lost 5 bases at V and 12 bases at J; junction bases unmatched: 8. CDR3 sequence: CASSPTGAGHTF. CDR3 coding DNA: TGTGCCAGCAGTCCGACAGGGGCGGGCCACACCTTC.

In its sample, this clone was seen once. This chain links TRBV6-4 with TRBJ2-1, with 14 bases matching TRBD2. The ends lost 4 bases at V and 10 bases at J; junction bases unmatched: 6. In germline, CDR1 is MRHNA, CDR2 SNTAGT. This CDR3 contains 15 residues. In nucleotides, the CDR3 is TGTGCCAGCAGTGTCGGGACTAGCGGGAGTTTCGAGCAGTTCTTC. This codes for CASSVGTSGSFEQFF.

The V gene is TRBV4-1, the J gene TRBJ2-7; D gene unclear. Per germline, CDR1 MGHRA and CDR2 YSYEKL. The CDR3 totals 16 residues. V lost 1 base to trimming and J lost 1 base, with 14 bases between them. CDR3 DNA sequence: TGCGCCAGCAGCCAAGGGGGAATGGATGGATCCTACGAGCAGTACTTC. It specifies CASSQGGMDGSYEQYF.

The chain is built from TRBV6-5 and TRBJ2-5, with D possibly being TRBD2 (5 bases). The DNA end is more similar to TRBJ2-7, so the J call may be wrong. Germline assignment: CDR1 MNHEY and CDR2 SVGAGI. The CDR3 runs to 13 residues. CDR3 in DNA: TGTGCCAGCAGTTACCGGAGCGGCTACGAGCAGTACTTC. This codes for CASSYRSGYEQYF.

This clone occurred once. The CDR3 coding sequence is TGTGCCAGTGAAGGGGGCCGCAGCACTGAAGCTTTCTTT. It codes for CASEGGRSTEAFF. This chain uses TRBV2 with TRBJ1-1, with TRBD1 identical over 7 bases. CDR1 SNHLY and CDR2 FYNNEI come from the germline V gene. V was clipped by 9 bases and J by 4 bases; unmatched bases: 8. This CDR3 is 13 amino acids long.

This rearrangement joins TRBV18 to TRBJ1-3; 7 nucleotides match TRBD1. With V trimmed by 4 bases and J by 0 bases, 6 bases remained unmatched. Germline V CDR1 and CDR2: KGHSH, LQKENI. The CDR3 has 16 residues. The CDR3 reads CASSLQGVDSGNTIYF. The CDR3, as DNA: TGTGCCAGCTCACTTCAGGGGGTTGACTCTGGAAACACCATATATTTT.

The gene calls are TRBV30 and TRBJ1-1; D perhaps matches TRBD1 (6 bases). Germline CDR1 reads GTSNPN; CDR2 reads SVGIG (reference sequence). The CDR3 extends over 14 amino acids. The CDR3 region is CAFERGYFNTEAFF. The CDR3 region has the DNA TGTGCTTTTGAAAGGGGGTATTTTAACACTGAAGCTTTCTTT.

The chain couples TRBV5-8 to TRBJ2-7; possibly TRBD2 for D (5 bases). Deletions cut 1 base from V and 0 bases from J, with 11 bases between. Germline-derived CDR1 and CDR2 are SGHTS and YDEGEE. This CDR3 has 15 residues. CDR3 in amino acids: CASSLYGKRSYEQYF. The CDR3 nucleotides are TGTGCCAGCAGCTTGTACGGGAAACGCTCCTACGAGCAGTACTTC.

This rearrangement joins TRBV14 to TRBJ2-1, with 8 bases that match TRBD2. This CDR3 is built from 19 residues. J was trimmed by 4 bases and V by 5 bases; bases with no gene match: 19. Looked up from germline, CDR1 is SGHDN and CDR2 is FVKESK. Here the CDR3 reads CASSAQEGSVPSGYNEQFF. The CDR3 bases are TGTGCCAGCAGCGCACAAGAGGGGAGCGTACCTAGCGGGTACAATGAGCAGTTCTTC.

This CDR3 is CASSERPSRREEQYF. The CDR3 region has the DNA TGTGCCAGCAGTGAAAGGCCTAGCAGGCGGGAGGAGCAGTACTTC. The chain is built from TRBV2 and TRBJ2-7; TRBD2 matches 7 bases. Trimming removed 2 bases from V and 7 bases from J; junction bases left unmatched: 11. The CDR3 runs to 15 residues. Germline V gives CDR1 SNHLY, CDR2 FYNNEI.

Regarding this clone: At the DNA level, this CDR3 is encoded by other sequences in the same sample as well. The CDR3 region is CASSPPGQGSYEQYF. Written as DNA, the CDR3 is TGTGCCAGCTCACCACCGGGACAGGGGTCCTACGAGCAGTACTTC. The chain carries TRBV18 and TRBJ2-7; the match to TRBD1 covers 10 bases. J was trimmed by 1 base and V by 0 bases; bases with no gene match: 0. Germline-derived CDR1 and CDR2 are KGHSH and LQKENI. The CDR3 totals 15 residues.

In the case of this clone: Other DNA sequences in this specimen translate into the identical CDR3. The genes are TRBV5-1 and TRBJ1-1; D is uncertain. This CDR3 region has 13 residues. V gave up 4 bases and J gave up 1 base, with 8 bases separating them. The germline CDR1 and CDR2 sequences are SGHRS and YFSETQ. For the CDR3, the DNA is TGCGCCAGCAGCCTCGGCTCGAACACTGAAGCTTTCTTT. The encoded protein is CASSLGSNTEAFF. Variable domain in full (rest from reference TRBV5-1 and TRBJ1-1): KAGVTQTPRYLIKTRGQQVTLSCSPISGHRSVSWYQQTPGQGLQFLFEYFSETQRNKGNFPGRFSGRQFSNSRSEMNVSTLELGDSALYLCASSLGSNTEAFFGQGTRLTVV.

This rearrangement joins TRBV5-6 to TRBJ2-5; no clear D gene. Germline V gene lookup returns CDR1 SGHDT and CDR2 YYEEEE. V shed 0 bases and J shed 5 bases, with 11 bases lying between them. The CDR3 contains 14 residues. The CDR3 DNA follows: TGTGCCAGCAGCTTGGGGGGATCTGAGGAGACCCAGTACTTC. This encodes CASSLGGSEETQYF.

The J gene is TRBJ2-5, the V gene TRBV7-2; 9 nucleotides align to TRBD1. The germline V gene has CDR1 SGHTA and CDR2 FQGNSA. There are 18 residues in the CDR3. The ends lost 0 bases at V and 5 bases at J; junction bases unmatched: 13. CDR3 amino acids: CASSLARPGQGGSETQYF. The CDR3, as DNA: TGTGCCAGCAGCTTAGCAAGACCGGGACAGGGCGGTTCGGAGACCCAGTACTTC.

The chain is built from TRBV23-1 and TRBJ2-3, with 15 bases that match TRBD2. TRBV23-1 is noted as an ORF with a role that remains uncertain. The CDR3 totals 18 residues. The trim removed 0 bases at V and 7 bases at J, leaving 8 bases unmatched. CDR3 DNA sequence: TGCGCCAGCAGTCAATCGCGGACTAGCGGGAGGGTACAGAATACGCAGTATTTT. Protein product: CASSQSRTSGRVQNTQYF.

V is TRBV4-3 and J is TRBJ2-2, with D unclear. Deletions cut 0 bases from V and 7 bases from J, with 6 bases between. Germline CDR1 LGHNA, CDR2 YSLEER. This CDR3 is built from 13 residues. As DNA, the CDR3 is TGCGCCAGCAGCCAAGAGGGTCTCGGGGAGCTGTTTTTT. Translated, it gives CASSQEGLGELFF.

This clone was counted a few times. This sample also contains other DNA sequences that code for the same CDR3. J is TRBJ1-5 and V is TRBV30; D not certain. The V end was cut by 0 bases, the J end by 4 bases, with 7 bases between. Germline V gene lookup returns CDR1 GTSNPN and CDR2 SVGIG (reference sequence). This CDR3 comprises 13 residues. The CDR3 DNA is TGTGCCTGGAGTGTACGTCCGAATCAGCCCCAGCATTTT. It codes for CAWSVRPNQPQHF.

The chain joins TRBV28 to TRBJ2-1, with 8 bases that match TRBD2. The CDR3 loop spans 16 amino acids. Germline V gene lookup returns CDR1 MDHEN and CDR2 SYDVKM. V was pared by 6 bases and J by 2 bases, with 9 bases of the junction left unmatched. CDR3: CASSPPGGRPYNEQFF. In nucleotides, the CDR3 is TGTGCCAGCAGCCCCCCCGGCGGGAGGCCCTACAATGAGCAGTTCTTC. Full variable domain (remainder filled in from reference TRBV28 and TRBJ2-1): DVKVTQSSRYLVKRTGEKVFLECVQDMDHENMFWYRQDPGLGLRLIYFSYDVKMKEKGDIPEGYSVSREKKERFSLILESASTNQTSMYLCASSPPGGRPYNEQFFGPGTRLTVL.

The rearrangement joins TRBV19 to TRBJ2-3; no reliable D call. The V end was cut by 3 bases, the J end by 2 bases, with 15 bases between. The CDR3 spans 16 residues. CDR1 and CDR2 (germline): LNHDA, SQIVND (reference sequence). CDR3 nucleotide sequence: TGTGCCAGTAGTATCGGCTCTAGAAAGACCACAGATACGCAGTATTTT. Its translation is CASSIGSRKTTDTQYF.

V usage is TRBV4-2 and J usage is TRBJ2-2; maybe TRBD1 (6 bases). Germline CDR1 reads LGHNA; CDR2 reads YNFKEQ. The CDR3 consists of 19 residues. V was shortened by 3 bases and J by 3 bases, with 23 bases between the two germline ends. Here the CDR3 DNA reads TGTGCCAGCAGCCACTCACGAAACGACAGGTACAAGGACACCGGGGAGCTGTTTTTT. Its translation is CASSHSRNDRYKDTGELFF.

CDR3 residues: CASSLAGREKRNEQFF. Here the CDR3 DNA reads TGTGCCAGCAGCTTGGCCGGACGGGAGAAGAGGAATGAGCAGTTCTTC. The genes are TRBV5-6 and TRBJ2-1; a weak D match, TRBD2 (6 bases). The V and J ends lost 0 bases and 7 bases respectively, with 17 bases between them. Germline V lookup: CDR1 SGHDT, CDR2 YYEEEE. This CDR3 is built from 16 residues.

This clone is a singleton in its sample. V and J are TRBV6-1 and TRBJ2-1, with 7 nucleotides matching TRBD2. The V gene's germline CDR1 is MNHNS and CDR2 SASEGT. The CDR3 spans 14 residues. V trimming: 8 bases; J trimming: 3 bases; junction bases outside the gene matches: 7. The CDR3 here is CASLGGVVYNEQFF. CDR3 nucleotide sequence: TGTGCCAGCCTTGGGGGGGTCGTCTACAATGAGCAGTTCTTC.

The chain links TRBV5-4 to TRBJ2-3; D not resolved. The V end was cut by 1 base, the J end by 2 bases, with 8 bases between. Germline V gives CDR1 SGHNT, CDR2 YYREEE (reference sequence). The CDR3 totals 14 residues. The CDR3 loop reads CASSLKGATDTQYF. The CDR3 bases are TGTGCCAGCAGCTTGAAGGGTGCCACAGATACGCAGTATTTT.

This clone occurred once. This chain links TRBV4-1 with TRBJ1-5; D gene unclear. Germline CDR1 reads MGHRA; CDR2 reads YSYEKL. The CDR3 has 13 residues. The V end lost 2 bases, the J end lost 7 bases, and 9 bases lay between the germline ends. CDR3 region: CASSQQEQQPQHF. The CDR3 coding sequence is TGCGCCAGCAGCCAACAAGAACAGCAGCCCCAGCATTTT.

The chain recombines TRBV27 with TRBJ2-6; D remains ambiguous. This CDR3 has 12 amino acids. Per germline, CDR1 MNHEY and CDR2 SMNVEV (reference sequence). V was pared by 6 bases and J by 4 bases, with 4 bases between. In DNA form, the CDR3 reads TGTGCCAGCAGGGGCGGGGCCAACGTCCTGACTTTC. Protein: CASRGGANVLTF.